This T cell receptor beta chain was retrieved from a study of control samples from healthy donors and cancer patients. Trimming removed 0 bases from V and 9 bases from J, with 15 bases in between. Germline V gene data show CDR1 as MRHNA and CDR2 as SNTAGT. The CDR3 length is 15 residues. TCRdb's copy holds only in-frame clones and misses some; the assay was immunoSEQ multiplex PCR. Counted here are roughly 170,000 clones, almost 90% occurring once; the ten biggest clones make up 4.5% to 6%. The chain links TRBV6-4 to TRBJ1-5; no clear D. Sequences were obtained from blood. This TCR was recovered from a woman in her 30s in good health. The CDR3, as DNA: TGTGCCAGCAGTGACTCAGGTCTTCTCGTCGGGCCCCAGCATTTT. It specifies CASSDSGLLVGPQHF.